A selection of T cell receptor beta chains follows, all from one sample in a study of T cells in Graves' hyperthyroidism and ophthalmopathy. One entry per CDR3 protein results from TCRdb running MiXCR on the multiplex PCR reads. The repertoire holds fewer than 550,000 distinct CDR3 sequences, with around 16% as singletons. Source material: blood. The source is a woman under 30 with Graves' hyperthyroidism. Each CDR3 is given with its conserved first and last residue. Fields, in order: clone size, V gene, D gene, J gene, CDR3 DNA, CDR3 protein. A D gene is named only where the DNA matches it firmly. Size tells how often a clone was seen (once, few, many) or the class of an expanded clone, and some rows leave it out.

clone_size: NA; v_call: TRBV7-8; d_call: TRBD1; j_call: TRBJ2-7; cdr3_nt: TGTGCCAGCAGCTTAACGGGACAGGGGGGAAACTACGAGCAGTACTTC; cdr3_aa: CASSLTGQGGNYEQYF
clone_size: NA; v_call: TRBV2; d_call: NA; j_call: TRBJ2-7; cdr3_nt: TGTGCCAGCAGGAGGGGCCGCCCTCTTTACGAGCAGTACTTC; cdr3_aa: CASRRGRPLYEQYF
clone_size: many; v_call: TRBV6-5; d_call: NA; j_call: TRBJ1-5; cdr3_nt: TGTGCCAGCAGTTACTCGCCAGGGAACAATCAGCCCCAGCATTTT; cdr3_aa: CASSYSPGNNQPQHF
clone_size: many; v_call: TRBV4-2; d_call: NA; j_call: TRBJ1-5; cdr3_nt: TGTGCCAGCAGCCCTAGGAGTGATCAGCCCCAGCATTTT; cdr3_aa: CASSPRSDQPQHF
clone_size: once; v_call: TRBV20-1; d_call: NA; j_call: TRBJ1-4; cdr3_nt: TGCAGTGCTAGAGAGGGGGGCGCGGGGAAACTGTTTTTT; cdr3_aa: CSAREGGAGKLFF
clone_size: NA; v_call: TRBV5-1; d_call: TRBD2; j_call: TRBJ2-1; cdr3_nt: TGCGCCAGCAGGGTGGAGCTAGCGGGATTCAATGAGCAGTTCTTC; cdr3_aa: CASRVELAGFNEQFF
clone_size: many; v_call: TRBV27; d_call: TRBD1; j_call: TRBJ1-6; cdr3_nt: TGTGCCAGCAGTATACAGGGGGCAAATTCACCCCTCCACTTT; cdr3_aa: CASSIQGANSPLHF
clone_size: NA; v_call: TRBV20-1; d_call: TRBD1; j_call: TRBJ2-1; cdr3_nt: TGCAGTGCTTTGGACAGGGGGGGCAATGAGCAGTTCTTC; cdr3_aa: CSALDRGGNEQFF
clone_size: few; v_call: TRBV5-5; d_call: TRBD1; j_call: TRBJ1-3; cdr3_nt: TGCGCCAGCAGCCACAACCGGGACAGTGGAAACACCATATATTTT; cdr3_aa: CASSHNRDSGNTIYF
clone_size: many; v_call: TRBV7-3; d_call: NA; j_call: TRBJ2-1; cdr3_nt: TGTGCCAGCAGCTCTGTGCCCCACTCCTACAATGAGCAGTTCTTC; cdr3_aa: CASSSVPHSYNEQFF
clone_size: many; v_call: TRBV7-2; d_call: NA; j_call: TRBJ2-3; cdr3_nt: TGTGCCAGCAGCTTAGGGGCATGGGATACGCAGTATTTT; cdr3_aa: CASSLGAWDTQYF
clone_size: many; v_call: TRBV18; d_call: NA; j_call: TRBJ2-7; cdr3_nt: TGTGCCAGCTCACCACCCGGGATTTCCTACGAGCAGTACTTC; cdr3_aa: CASSPPGISYEQYF
clone_size: NA; v_call: TRBV14; d_call: NA; j_call: TRBJ2-1; cdr3_nt: TGTGCCAGCAGCCCCCTAGGGGAAGACAATGAGCAGTTCTTC; cdr3_aa: CASSPLGEDNEQFF
clone_size: few; v_call: TRBV12-3/TRBV12-4; d_call: NA; j_call: TRBJ1-5; cdr3_nt: TGTGCCAGCAGTTTAGGACAGCCAAATCAGCCCCAGCATTTT; cdr3_aa: CASSLGQPNQPQHF
clone_size: NA; v_call: TRBV19; d_call: NA; j_call: TRBJ1-4; cdr3_nt: TGTGCCAGTAGTATCACCGCGACGGATAATGAAAAACTGTTTTTT; cdr3_aa: CASSITATDNEKLFF
clone_size: many; v_call: TRBV27; d_call: TRBD1; j_call: TRBJ1-1; cdr3_nt: TGTGCCAGCAGGAAAGATCGGCGGGACAGGGCCGGGGACACTGAAGCTTTCTTT; cdr3_aa: CASRKDRRDRAGDTEAFF